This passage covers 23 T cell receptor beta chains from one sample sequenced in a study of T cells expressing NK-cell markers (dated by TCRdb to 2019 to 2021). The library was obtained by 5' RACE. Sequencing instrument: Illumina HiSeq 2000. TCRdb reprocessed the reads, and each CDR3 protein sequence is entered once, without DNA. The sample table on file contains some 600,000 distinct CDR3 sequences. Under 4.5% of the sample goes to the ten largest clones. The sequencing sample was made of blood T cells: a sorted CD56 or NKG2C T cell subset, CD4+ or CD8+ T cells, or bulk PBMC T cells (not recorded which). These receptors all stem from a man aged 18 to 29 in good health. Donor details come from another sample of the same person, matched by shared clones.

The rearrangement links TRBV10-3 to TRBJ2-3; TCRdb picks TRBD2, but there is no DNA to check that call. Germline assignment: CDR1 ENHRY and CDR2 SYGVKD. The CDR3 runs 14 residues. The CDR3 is CAHSTGGSTDTQYF.

The CDR3 region is CASGGLTDTQYF. The V and J genes are TRBV11-2 and TRBJ2-3; TCRdb reports TRBD1, a call that lacks DNA to check it against. This CDR3 is 12 amino acids long. Germline CDR1 reads SGHAT; CDR2 reads FQNNGV. Full variable domain (missing parts from reference TRBV11-2 and TRBJ2-3): EAGVAQSPRYKIIEKRQSVAFWCNPISGHATLYWYQQILGQGPKLLIQFQNNGVVDDSQLPKDRFSAERLKGVDSTLKIQPAKLEDSAVYLCASGGLTDTQYFGPGTRLTVL.

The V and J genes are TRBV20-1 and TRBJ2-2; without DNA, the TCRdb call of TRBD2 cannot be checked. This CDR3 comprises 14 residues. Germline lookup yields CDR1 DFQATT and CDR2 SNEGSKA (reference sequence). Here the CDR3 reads CSASLLVGTGELFF.

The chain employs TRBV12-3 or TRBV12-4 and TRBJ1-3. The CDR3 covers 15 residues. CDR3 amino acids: CASSLGFGSGNTIYF.

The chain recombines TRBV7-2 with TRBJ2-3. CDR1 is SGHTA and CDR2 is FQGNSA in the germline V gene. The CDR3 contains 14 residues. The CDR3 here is CASSQGFLGDTQYF.

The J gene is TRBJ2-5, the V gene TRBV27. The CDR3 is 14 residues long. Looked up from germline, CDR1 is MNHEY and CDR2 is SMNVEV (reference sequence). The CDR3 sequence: CASSTQRGEETQYF.

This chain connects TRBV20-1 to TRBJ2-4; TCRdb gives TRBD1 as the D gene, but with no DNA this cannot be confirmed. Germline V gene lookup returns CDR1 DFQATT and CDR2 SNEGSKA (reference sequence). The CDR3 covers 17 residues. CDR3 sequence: CSARDLFRQGFENIQYF.

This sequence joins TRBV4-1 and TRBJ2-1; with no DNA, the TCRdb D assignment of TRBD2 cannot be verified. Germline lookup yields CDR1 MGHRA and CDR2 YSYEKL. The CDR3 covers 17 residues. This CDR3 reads CASSQVAGTSGIYEQFF.

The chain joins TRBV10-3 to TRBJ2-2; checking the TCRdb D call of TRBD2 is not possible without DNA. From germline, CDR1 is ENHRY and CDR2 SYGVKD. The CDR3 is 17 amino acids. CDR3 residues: CATTPGAGGRDTGELFF.

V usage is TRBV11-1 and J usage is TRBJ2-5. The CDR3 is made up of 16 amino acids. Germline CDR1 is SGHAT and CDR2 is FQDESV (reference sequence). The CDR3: CASSSISDWSQETQYF. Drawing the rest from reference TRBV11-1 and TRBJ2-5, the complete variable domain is EAEVAQSPRYKITEKSQAVAFWCDPISGHATLYWYRQILGQGPELLVQFQDESVVDDSQLPKDRFSAERLKGVDSTLKIQPAELGDSAMYLCASSSISDWSQETQYFGPGTRLLVL.

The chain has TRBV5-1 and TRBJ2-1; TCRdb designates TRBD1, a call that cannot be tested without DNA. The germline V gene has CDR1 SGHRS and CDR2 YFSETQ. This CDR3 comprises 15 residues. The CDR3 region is CASSLLDRGQDEQFF.

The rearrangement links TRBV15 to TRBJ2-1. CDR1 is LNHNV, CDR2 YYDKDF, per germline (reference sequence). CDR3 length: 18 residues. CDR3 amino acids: CATSRDRVGVNTYNEQFF.

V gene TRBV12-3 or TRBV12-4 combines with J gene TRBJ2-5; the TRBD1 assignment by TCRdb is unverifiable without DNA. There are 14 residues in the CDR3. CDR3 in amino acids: CASNIPDRGETQYF.

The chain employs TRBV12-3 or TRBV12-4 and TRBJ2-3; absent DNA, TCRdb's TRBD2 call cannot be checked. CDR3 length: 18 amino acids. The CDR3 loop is CASSPSSTGFVAGGAQYF.

CDR3 in amino acids: CASSLRGNYNEQFF. The chain is built from TRBV5-1 and TRBJ2-1; the D call from TCRdb, TRBD1, cannot be confirmed without DNA. The CDR3 has 14 residues. Germline V gene sequence: CDR1 SGHRS, CDR2 YFSETQ. Together with reference TRBV5-1 and TRBJ2-1, the CDR3 gives the full variable domain: KAGVTQTPRYLIKTRGQQVTLSCSPISGHRSVSWYQQTPGQGLQFLFEYFSETQRNKGNFPGRFSGRQFSNSRSEMNVSTLELGDSALYLCASSLRGNYNEQFFGPGTRLTVL.

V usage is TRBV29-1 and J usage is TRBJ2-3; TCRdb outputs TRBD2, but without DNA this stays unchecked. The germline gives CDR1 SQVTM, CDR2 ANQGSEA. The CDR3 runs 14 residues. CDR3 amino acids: CSVDGLPPADTQYF.

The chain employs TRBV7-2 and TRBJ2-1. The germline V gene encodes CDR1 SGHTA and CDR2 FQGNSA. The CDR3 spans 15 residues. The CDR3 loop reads CASSHNGGAYNEQFF.

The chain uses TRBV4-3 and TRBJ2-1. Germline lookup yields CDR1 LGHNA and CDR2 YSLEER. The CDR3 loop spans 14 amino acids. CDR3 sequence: CASSHGSSYNEQFF.

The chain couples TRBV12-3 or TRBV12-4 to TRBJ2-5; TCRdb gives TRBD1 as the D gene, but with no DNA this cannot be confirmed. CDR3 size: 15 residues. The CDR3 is CASRIGGQAGETQYF.

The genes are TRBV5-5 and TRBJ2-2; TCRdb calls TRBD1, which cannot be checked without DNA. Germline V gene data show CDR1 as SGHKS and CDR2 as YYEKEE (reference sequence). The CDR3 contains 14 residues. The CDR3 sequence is CASSPWSGDGELFF.

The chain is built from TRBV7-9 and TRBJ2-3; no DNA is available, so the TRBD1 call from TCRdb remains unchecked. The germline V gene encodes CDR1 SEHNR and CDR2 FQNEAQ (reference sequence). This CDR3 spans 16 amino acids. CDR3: CASRQAGTDLRDTQYF.

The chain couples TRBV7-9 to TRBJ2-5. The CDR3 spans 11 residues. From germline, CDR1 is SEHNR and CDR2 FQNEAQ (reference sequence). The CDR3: CASLGQETQYF.

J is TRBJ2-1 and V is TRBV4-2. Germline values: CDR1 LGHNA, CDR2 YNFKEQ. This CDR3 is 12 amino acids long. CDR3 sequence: CASSQDTYEQFF.